The 20 T cell receptor beta chains reported below all come from one sample, sequenced in a study of chemoradiotherapy in HPV16-positive cancers. Clones were sequenced by immunoSEQ multiplex PCR, and TCRdb holds only the in-frame ones, with some missing. The profile shows just over 15,000 clones, roughly 80% of them singletons. This material was collected from a patient who underwent chemoradiotherapy. These receptors originate from a human donor with HPV-associated anogenital cancer.

The chain carries TRBV7-2 and TRBJ1-5, with TRBD1 identical over 8 bases. The CDR3 has 14 amino acids. V shed 5 bases and J 7 bases; nucleotides not matched to a gene: 7. Germline-derived CDR1 and CDR2 are SGHTA and FQGNSA. CDR3 coding DNA: TGTGCCAGCAGCATCAGACAGGGGTCCCAGCCCCAGCATTTT. Its protein is CASSIRQGSQPQHF.

V usage is TRBV7-2 and J usage is TRBJ2-2; maybe TRBD1 (7 bases). The V end lost 6 bases, the J end lost 6 bases, and 14 bases lay between the germline ends. Germline V lookup: CDR1 SGHTA, CDR2 FQGNSA. The CDR3 is made up of 14 amino acids. The DNA of the CDR3 is TGTGCCAGCAGTTACATCAGGGGGGCCGGGGAGCTGTTTTTT. It translates to CASSYIRGAGELFF.

The J gene is TRBJ2-3, the V gene TRBV7-9, with a tentative D call TRBD2 (7 bases). This CDR3 comprises 15 residues. Trimming pared 0 bases from V and 3 bases from J, leaving 10 bases between. Germline V CDR1 and CDR2: SEHNR, FQNEAQ (reference sequence). The CDR3 is CASSLAGGRTDTQYF. The DNA of the CDR3 is TGTGCCAGCAGCTTAGCGGGGGGGCGAACAGATACGCAGTATTTT.

The V and J genes are TRBV6-5 and TRBJ1-1; TRBD1 matches 7 bases. The CDR3 extends over 13 amino acids. J gave up 7 bases and V 5 bases, and 7 bases lay outside the gene matches. Germline V CDR1 and CDR2: MNHEY, SVGAGI. The CDR3 DNA reads as TGTGCCAGCAGTAGTGGACAGGTACTTGAAGCTTTCTTT. Protein: CASSSGQVLEAFF.

The chain combines TRBV30 with TRBJ1-1, with D uncertain. Trimming cost V 0 bases and J 0 bases, with 2 bases left between them. The germline gives CDR1 GTSNPN, CDR2 SVGIG (reference sequence). The CDR3 totals 12 residues. In DNA, the CDR3 is TGTGCCTGGAGTGTCATGAACACTGAAGCTTTCTTT. Translating gives CAWSVMNTEAFF. Using reference TRBV30 and TRBJ1-1 for the parts outside the CDR3, the full variable domain is SQTIHQWPATLVQPVGSPLSLECTVEGTSNPNLYWYRQAAGRGLQLLFYSVGIGQISSEVPQNLSASRPQDRQFILSSKKLLLSDSGFYLCAWSVMNTEAFFGQGTRLTVV.

This rearrangement joins TRBV11-3 to TRBJ1-3, with 7 bases fitting TRBD1. There are 14 residues in the CDR3. Germline CDR1 reads SGHNT; CDR2 reads YENEEA. V dropped 2 bases and J dropped 2; count of bases not matched to a gene: 0. CDR3 nucleotides: TGTGCCAGCAGCTTACAGGGGGCTGGAAACACCATATATTTT. Its translation is CASSLQGAGNTIYF.

This CDR3 reads CASSLQGDDTEAFF. The CDR3 nucleotides are TGTGCCAGCTCACTACAGGGAGACGACACTGAAGCTTTCTTT. This chain connects TRBV18 to TRBJ1-1; D possibly corresponds to TRBD1 (6 bases). V was pared by 4 bases and J by 3 bases, with 12 bases between. CDR1 and CDR2 from the germline V gene are KGHSH and LQKENI. The CDR3 sequence is 14 residues long. Supplemented by reference TRBV18 and TRBJ1-1, the full variable domain reads NAGVMQNPRHLVRRRGQEARLRCSPMKGHSHVYWYRQLPEEGLKFMVYLQKENIIDESGMPKERFSAEFPKEGPSILRIQQVVRGDSAAYFCASSLQGDDTEAFFGQGTRLTVV.

This clone appeared a single time. This chain links TRBV19 with TRBJ2-3; tentatively, D is TRBD1 (5 bases). Germline CDR1 reads LNHDA; CDR2 reads SQIVND (reference sequence). This CDR3 region has 16 residues. V shed 4 bases and J shed 4 bases, with 18 bases lying between them. DNA for the CDR3: TGTGCCAGTAGTACGAAGGACGGACAAAGAGCAGATACGCAGTATTTT. It codes for CASSTKDGQRADTQYF.

The chain uses TRBV18 and TRBJ1-1, with D unclear. The germline V gene encodes CDR1 KGHSH and CDR2 LQKENI. Trimming left V 2 bases short and J 5 bases short, with 9 bases between. The CDR3 totals 13 residues. CDR3 nucleotide sequence: TGTGCCAGCTCACCATTATTGGATACTGAAGCTTTCTTT. It is translated as CASSPLLDTEAFF.

This chain joins TRBV5-4 and TRBJ2-3, with D maybe TRBD2 (6 bases). V lost 2 bases to trimming and J lost 3 bases, with 13 bases between them. This CDR3 is 15 amino acids long. The germline gives CDR1 SGHNT, CDR2 YYREEE (reference sequence). CDR3 bases: TGTGCCAGCAGCTTCCCGGGGGAAGGTACAGATACGCAGTATTTT. As protein: CASSFPGEGTDTQYF.

This clone came up once. The chain recombines TRBV27 with TRBJ2-2; D is uncertain. The CDR3 covers 16 residues. Germline CDR1 is MNHEY and CDR2 is SMNVEV (reference sequence). The germline V and J ends were trimmed by 6 bases and 1 base, with 15 bases remaining between them. The CDR3 protein is CASRPHSGGNTGELFF. The DNA of the CDR3 is TGTGCCAGCAGACCTCATTCGGGCGGGAACACCGGGGAGCTGTTTTTT.

The chain uses TRBV7-2 and TRBJ2-1; 8 bases are shared with TRBD1. The CDR3 is made up of 14 amino acids. The junction had 8 bases not matched to a gene; V was cut back by 5 bases and J by 8 bases. Germline V gene sequence: CDR1 SGHTA, CDR2 FQGNSA. This CDR3 is CASSTGQGGDEQFF. The CDR3 coding sequence is TGTGCCAGCAGCACCGGACAGGGAGGCGATGAGCAGTTCTTC.

The chain recombines TRBV4-3 with TRBJ2-1; D uncertain. Trimming took 4 bases from V and 8 from J, leaving 12 bases between them. CDR3 length: 13 amino acids. Germline values: CDR1 LGHNA, CDR2 YSLEER. The CDR3 DNA is TGCGCCAGCAGCCGCCTTACAGTGGATGAGCAGTTCTTC. Translated: CASSRLTVDEQFF.

This clone showed up just a few times. The J gene is TRBJ2-2, the V gene TRBV7-2; D gene unclear. Trimming removed 4 bases from V and 0 bases from J, with 3 bases in between. From germline, CDR1 is SGHTA and CDR2 FQGNSA. The CDR3 spans 13 residues. The CDR3 is CASSSANTGELFF. The CDR3 bases are TGTGCCAGCAGCTCCGCGAACACCGGGGAGCTGTTTTTT.

The chain couples TRBV4-2 to TRBJ2-5; TRBD2 agrees at 14 bases. Germline V lookup: CDR1 LGHNA, CDR2 YNFKEQ. V was pared by 0 bases and J by 1 base, with 7 bases of the junction left unmatched. This CDR3 has 19 residues. The CDR3 sequence: CASSQDRTSGGPIQETQYF. CDR3 sequence (DNA): TGTGCCAGCAGCCAAGATCGGACTAGCGGGGGGCCGATCCAAGAGACCCAGTACTTC.

In DNA form, the CDR3 reads TGTGCCAGCAGTTGGGGACAGGGAGGTGATGAGCAGTTCTTC. Translated, it gives CASSWGQGGDEQFF. The chain is built from TRBV6-6 and TRBJ2-1, with 9 bases identical to TRBD1. Germline V gene sequence: CDR1 MNHNY, CDR2 SVGAGI (reference sequence). The V segment lost 4 bases and the J segment 8 bases; nucleotides outside the gene matches: 6. The length of the CDR3 is 14 residues.

Here the CDR3 reads CATHPHLDRGRTEAFF. The CDR3 nucleotides read TGTGCCACCCACCCGCATCTTGACAGGGGTAGGACTGAAGCTTTCTTT. The genes are TRBV10-3 and TRBJ1-1; 8 nucleotides agree with TRBD1. Per the germline V gene, CDR1 is ENHRY and CDR2 is SYGVKD. The CDR3 length is 16 residues. With 10 bases clipped from V and 5 bases from J, the junction kept 18 bases outside the gene matches.

The chain is built from TRBV11-3 and TRBJ2-1; D perhaps matches TRBD2 (6 bases). CDR3 length: 16 residues. CDR1 and CDR2 from the germline V gene are SGHNT and YENEEA. Trimming stripped 2 bases from V and 3 bases from J, with 14 bases between. DNA for the CDR3: TGTGCCAGCAGCTTAACGCCTCGGACTATCTACAATGAGCAGTTCTTC. Amino acids: CASSLTPRTIYNEQFF.

The chain has TRBV11-3 and TRBJ2-1; TRBD2 matches 10 bases. The CDR3 spans 16 residues. The germline CDR1 and CDR2 sequences are SGHNT and YENEEA. With V trimmed by 3 bases and J by 5 bases, 7 bases remained unmatched. The CDR3 DNA is TGTGCCAGCAGCTTTATGGCGCTAGCGGGGGACAATGAGCAGTTCTTC. Translation: CASSFMALAGDNEQFF.

The chain carries TRBV9 and TRBJ1-5; tentatively, D is TRBD1 (5 bases). V lost 4 bases, J lost 5 bases, and 13 bases lay in between. This CDR3 has 14 amino acids. The germline V gene encodes CDR1 SGDLS and CDR2 YYNGEE. CDR3 DNA sequence: TGTGCCAGCAGCATCGACCTAGGGGATCAGCCCCAGCATTTT. This translates into CASSIDLGDQPQHF. Looking up the rest from reference TRBV9 and TRBJ1-5 gives the full variable domain: DSGVTQTPKHLITATGQRVTLRCSPRSGDLSVYWYQQSLDQGLQFLIQYYNGEERAKGNILERFSAQQFPDLHSELNLSSLELGDSALYFCASSIDLGDQPQHFGDGTRLSIL.